This TCR beta chain was obtained from a study of blood T cells in healthy people across ages. Overall study findings and caveats: Older age coincided with a roughly linear decline in TCR beta diversity per million T cells. Bulk PBMC profiling left naive and antigen-experienced comparisons inconclusive.

The CDR3 is 15 amino acids. Between the trimmed V and J ends, which lost 4 bases and 4 bases, there was a span of 16 bases. Per the germline V gene, CDR1 is MNHEY and CDR2 is SVGAGI. The study recruited healthy Caucasian donors from Russia who were aged about 6 to 100. The sample holds a few counts of this clonotype. Its specificity is not known. A second PCR, run for roughly 7 to 11 cycles, used a sample-barcoded 5' primer plus a J-beta primer mix. The template-switch adaptor, which had 12 random nucleotides, put a tag on each cDNA molecule. Each CDR3 protein is one row after TCRdb ran MiXCR on the 5' RACE reads. The sample consists of about 1.8 million distinct CDR3 sequences, 49% of them appearing once.

The sample was blood. This sequence was found in a woman aged 40 to 49 in good health. The chain recombines TRBV6-5 with TRBJ1-2; a possible D gene is TRBD1 (5 bases). This CDR3 is CASSSSGRQGYGYTF. CDR3 DNA: TGTGCCAGCAGTTCATCCGGACGGCAGGGCTATGGCTACACCTTC.